This entry features one T cell receptor (beta chain) sequence. CDR1 DFQATT and CDR2 SNEGSKA come from the germline V gene (reference sequence). V was trimmed by 4 bases and J by 0 bases, leaving 9 bases between them. This CDR3 is built from 13 residues. The sample belongs to a study of T-cell reconstitution after alpha-beta-depleted transplantation in children. It was with unique molecular identifiers that the TCRbeta library was prepared. In TCRdb, the PCR reads were re-called with MiXCR into one record per CDR3 protein. Of fewer than 150,000 distinct CDR3 sequences in the sample, around 9.8% were seen once.

The sample was PBMCs, mostly from graft donor cells, taken 180 days after TCRalphabeta/CD19-depleted stem cell transplant. V is TRBV20-1 and J is TRBJ2-5; D is unclear. The clonotype originates from a girl in the first two years of life who had a stem cell transplant for combined immunodeficiency, so the T cells may come from the graft donor. The CDR3 sequence: CSAIPENQETQYF. CDR3 sequence (DNA): TGCAGTGCTATTCCTGAGAACCAAGAGACCCAGTACTTC.